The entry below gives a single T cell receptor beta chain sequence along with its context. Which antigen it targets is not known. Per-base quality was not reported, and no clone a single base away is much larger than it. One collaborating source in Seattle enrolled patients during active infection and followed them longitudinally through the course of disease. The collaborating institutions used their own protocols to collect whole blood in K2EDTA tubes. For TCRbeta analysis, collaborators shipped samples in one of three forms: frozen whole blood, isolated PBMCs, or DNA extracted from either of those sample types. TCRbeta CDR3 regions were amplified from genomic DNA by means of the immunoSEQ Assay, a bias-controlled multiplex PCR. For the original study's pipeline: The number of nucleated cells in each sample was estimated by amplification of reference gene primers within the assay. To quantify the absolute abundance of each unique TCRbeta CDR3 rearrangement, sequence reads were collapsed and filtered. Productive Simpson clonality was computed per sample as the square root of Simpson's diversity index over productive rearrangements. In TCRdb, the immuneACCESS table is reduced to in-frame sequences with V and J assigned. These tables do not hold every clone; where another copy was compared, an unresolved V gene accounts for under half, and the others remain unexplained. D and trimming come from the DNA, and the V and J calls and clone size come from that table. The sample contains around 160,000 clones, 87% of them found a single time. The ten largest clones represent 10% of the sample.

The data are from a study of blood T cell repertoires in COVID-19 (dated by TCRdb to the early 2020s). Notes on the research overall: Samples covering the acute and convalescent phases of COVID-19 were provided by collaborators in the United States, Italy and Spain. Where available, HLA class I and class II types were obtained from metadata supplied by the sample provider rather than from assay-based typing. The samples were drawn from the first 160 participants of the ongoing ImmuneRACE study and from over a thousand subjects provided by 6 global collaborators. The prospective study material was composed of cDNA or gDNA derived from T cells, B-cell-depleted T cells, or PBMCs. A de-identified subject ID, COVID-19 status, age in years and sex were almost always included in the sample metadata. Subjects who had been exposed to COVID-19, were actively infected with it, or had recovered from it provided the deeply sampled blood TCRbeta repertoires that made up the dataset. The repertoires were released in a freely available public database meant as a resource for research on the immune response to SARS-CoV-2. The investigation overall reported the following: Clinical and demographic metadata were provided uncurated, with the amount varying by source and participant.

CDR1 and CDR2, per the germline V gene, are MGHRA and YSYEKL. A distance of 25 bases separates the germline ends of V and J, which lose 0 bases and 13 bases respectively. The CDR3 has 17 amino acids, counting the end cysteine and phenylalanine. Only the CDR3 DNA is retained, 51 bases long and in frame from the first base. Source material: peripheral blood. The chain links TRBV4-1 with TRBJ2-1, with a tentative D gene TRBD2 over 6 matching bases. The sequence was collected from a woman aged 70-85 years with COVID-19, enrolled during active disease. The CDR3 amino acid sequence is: CASSQEVLDDGVEGQFF. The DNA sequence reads TGCGCCAGCAGCCAAGAAGTTCTGGACGACGGAGTGGAGGGTCAGTTCTTC.